A selection of T cell receptor beta chains follows, all from one sample in a study of blood T cell repertoires in COVID-19. Some clones are missing from TCRdb's copy, which holds only in-frame ones; the method was immunoSEQ multiplex PCR. The top ten hold about 5.1% of the sample, which has 130,000 to 150,000 clones, around four fifths seen once. What was sequenced was peripheral blood. Receptor source: a human donor in a cohort sampled during active COVID-19. CDR3s include the opening cysteine and the closing phenylalanine or tryptophan. The D gene is left open where the match is weak. Not every row has a clone size; where given, it reads once, few, many or a size class.

J gene | D gene | V gene | clone size | CDR3 protein | CDR3 DNA
TRBJ1-2 | TRBD1 | TRBV5-1 | once | CASSTGQGAGYTF | TGCGCCAGCAGCACGGGACAGGGGGCCGGCTACACCTTC
TRBJ2-3 | NA | TRBV4-1 | NA | CASSQDEWRGGPTDTQYF | TGCGCCAGCAGCCAAGATGAATGGAGAGGGGGACCGACAGATACGCAGTATTTT
TRBJ1-1 | NA | TRBV18 | NA | CASSPRKGRNTEAFF | TGTGCCAGCTCACCAAGGAAAGGGAGGAACACTGAAGCTTTCTTT
TRBJ2-1 | TRBD1 | TRBV9 | NA | CASSPGTGVTEQFF | TGTGCCAGCAGCCCCGGGACAGGGGTAACTGAGCAGTTCTTC
TRBJ1-6 | TRBD1 | TRBV5-1 | few | CASSPDRGDSPLHF | TGCGCCAGCAGCCCGGACAGGGGCGATTCACCCCTCCACTTT
TRBJ1-1 | NA | TRBV6-6 | NA | CASSPSLSYTEAFF | TGTGCCAGCAGCCCGTCCCTATCTTACACTGAAGCTTTCTTT
TRBJ2-3 | TRBD2 | TRBV2 | NA | CASSEGLAGTDTQYF | TGTGCCAGCAGTGAAGGTCTAGCGGGCACAGATACGCAGTATTTT
TRBJ1-1 | NA | TRBV9 | NA | CASSRTARNTEAFF | TGTGCCAGCTCTCGGACAGCCCGGAACACTGAAGCTTTCTTT
TRBJ2-3 | TRBD2 | TRBV5-1 | NA | CASSLVTSGELPDTQYF | TGCGCCAGCAGCTTGGTGACTAGCGGGGAGTTGCCAGATACGCAGTATTTT
TRBJ1-1 | NA | TRBV7-3 | NA | CASSLNAVNTEAFF | TGTGCCAGCAGCTTAAACGCGGTGAACACTGAAGCTTTCTTT
TRBJ1-4 | TRBD1 | TRBV27 | NA | CASSSGQGRDEKLFF | TGTGCCAGCAGTTCAGGACAGGGCCGGGATGAAAAACTGTTTTTT
TRBJ2-7 | NA | TRBV18 | few | CASSPTASSYEQYF | TGTGCCAGCTCACCAACGGCTAGCTCCTACGAGCAGTACTTC
TRBJ1-1 | NA | TRBV7-9 | NA | CASSTGPIGVNTEAFF | TGTGCCAGCAGCACCGGGCCGATCGGGGTGAACACTGAAGCTTTCTTT
TRBJ2-5 | NA | TRBV11-2 | NA | CASSSRQLQETQYF | TGTGCCAGCAGCTCACGACAGCTCCAAGAGACCCAGTACTTC
TRBJ2-5 | NA | TRBV5-1 | NA | CASSLGGSGSHEQETQYF | TGCGCCAGCAGCTTAGGTGGGAGTGGCAGCCATGAGCAAGAGACCCAGTACTTC
TRBJ1-1 | NA | TRBV7-2 | NA | CASSLAGLPNTEAFF | TGTGCCAGCAGCTTAGCCGGACTTCCGAACACTGAAGCTTTCTTT
TRBJ1-5 | TRBD1 | TRBV27 | NA | CASSRQGSNQPQHF | TGTGCCAGCAGCAGACAGGGTAGCAATCAGCCCCAGCATTTT
TRBJ2-1 | TRBD2 | TRBV5-1 | few | CASSPTAGDNEQFF | TGCGCCAGCAGCCCCACGGCGGGGGACAATGAGCAGTTCTTC
TRBJ2-2 | TRBD1 | TRBV6-1 | NA | CASSEVDRGAAGELFF | TGTGCCAGCAGTGAAGTGGACAGGGGTGCGGCCGGGGAGCTGTTTTTT
TRBJ2-7 | TRBD1 | TRBV29-1 | once | CSVRTTGYEQYF | TGCAGCGTCCGCACGACAGGGTACGAGCAGTACTTC
TRBJ2-5 | TRBD2 | TRBV7-2 | once | CASSLGLATGLETQYF | TGTGCCAGCAGCTTGGGACTAGCGACGGGACTAGAGACCCAGTACTTC
TRBJ2-3 | TRBD1 | TRBV28 | NA | CASSLVPGQGSTDTQYF | TGTGCCAGCAGTTTAGTTCCGGGACAGGGGAGCACAGATACGCAGTATTTT
TRBJ1-1 | NA | TRBV19 | NA | CASSMRAGNTEAFF | TGTGCCAGTAGTATGAGGGCAGGGAACACTGAAGCTTTCTTT
TRBJ1-2 | NA | TRBV14 | NA | CASSHSQGTYGYTF | TGTGCCAGCAGCCATTCACAGGGCACCTATGGCTACACCTTC
TRBJ1-3 | TRBD1 | TRBV7-9 | few | CASSWGQHSGNTIYF | TGTGCCAGCAGCTGGGGACAGCACTCTGGAAACACCATATATTTT
TRBJ1-3 | NA | TRBV6-1 | once | CASSEGGGTGNTIYF | TGTGCCAGCAGTGAAGGGGGGGGTACTGGAAACACCATATATTTT
TRBJ2-4 | NA | TRBV15 | NA | CATSSRGDRVNIQYF | TGTGCCACCAGCTCGCGGGGGGACAGGGTAAACATTCAGTACTTC
TRBJ1-1 | TRBD1 | TRBV7-8 | NA | CASSLGARTGVFPAFF | TGTGCCAGCAGCTTAGGGGCCCGGACAGGGGTTTTTCCAGCTTTCTTT
TRBJ1-2 | NA | TRBV19 | NA | CASSLRTDAGYTF | TGTGCCAGTAGTTTACGGACAGACGCCGGCTACACCTTC
TRBJ2-3 | NA | TRBV5-1 | NA | CASSSAGLRTDTQYF | TGCGCCAGCAGCTCGGCGGGACTCCGCACAGATACGCAGTATTTT
TRBJ2-2 | TRBD2 | TRBV3-1/TRBV3-2 | NA | CASSQNLAGANTGELFF | TGTGCCAGCAGCCAAAACCTAGCGGGAGCGAACACCGGGGAGCTGTTTTTT
TRBJ2-5 | NA | TRBV2 | NA | CASSRDTQETQYF | TGTGCCAGCAGCCGGGACACACAAGAGACCCAGTACTTC
TRBJ2-1 | NA | TRBV6-5 | NA | CASSRAGAYNEQFF | TGTGCCAGCAGTAGAGCAGGGGCCTACAATGAGCAGTTCTTC
TRBJ1-1 | NA | TRBV30 | NA | CAWSSQFTEAFF | TGTGCCTGGAGTTCCCAGTTCACTGAAGCTTTCTTT
TRBJ2-7 | TRBD1 | TRBV7-8 | NA | CASSLRTGSSYEQYF | TGTGCCAGCAGCTTGAGGACAGGAAGCTCCTACGAGCAGTACTTC
TRBJ1-2 | TRBD1 | TRBV5-4 | NA | CASSRQGADYGYTF | TGTGCCAGCAGCAGACAGGGGGCGGATTATGGCTACACCTTC
TRBJ1-3 | NA | TRBV6-1 | NA | CASSEALWGGSGNTIYF | TGTGCCAGCAGTGAAGCGCTTTGGGGCGGCTCTGGAAACACCATATATTTT
TRBJ1-1 | NA | TRBV7-3 | NA | CASSPQPGVTEAFF | TGTGCCAGCAGCCCACAACCAGGGGTCACTGAAGCTTTCTTT
TRBJ1-5 | NA | TRBV25-1 | NA | CASSGSGVNNQPQHF | TGTGCCAGCAGTGGATCAGGGGTCAACAATCAGCCCCAGCATTTT
TRBJ2-3 | TRBD1 | TRBV6-2/TRBV6-3 | NA | CASSPEGAGTDTQYF | TGTGCCAGCAGTCCCGAGGGGGCCGGCACAGATACGCAGTATTTT
TRBJ2-7 | TRBD1 | TRBV30 | few | CAWSDPGTGIYEQYF | TGTGCCTGGAGTGATCCCGGGACAGGGATCTACGAGCAGTACTTC
TRBJ1-1 | NA | TRBV5-1 | NA | CASSPTDRLNTEAFF | TGCGCCAGCAGCCCTACTGACAGGTTGAACACTGAAGCTTTCTTT
TRBJ1-2 | NA | TRBV29-1 | once | CSVGAGLDGYTF | TGCAGCGTTGGGGCAGGGTTGGATGGCTACACCTTC
TRBJ2-1 | TRBD2 | TRBV19 | NA | CASSPELAGGWNEQFF | TGTGCCAGTAGTCCCGAGCTAGCGGGAGGATGGAATGAGCAGTTCTTC
TRBJ2-6 | NA | TRBV2 | NA | CASSVRRLGSGANVLTF | TGTGCCAGCAGTGTAAGACGACTGGGCTCTGGGGCCAACGTCCTGACTTTC
TRBJ1-5 | NA | TRBV10-3 | NA | CAISDRVQSQPQHF | TGTGCCATCAGTGACAGGGTTCAGAGTCAGCCCCAGCATTTT
TRBJ2-1 | NA | TRBV28 | NA | CASTLSARAGYEQFF | TGTGCCAGCACCCTATCAGCCCGCGCCGGGTATGAGCAGTTCTTC
TRBJ1-2 | NA | TRBV6-5 | once | CASSRGPSYGYTF | TGTGCCAGCAGCCGCGGGCCCTCCTATGGCTACACCTTC
TRBJ1-2 | NA | TRBV4-2 | NA | CASSQGNREVILAGYTF | TGTGCCAGCAGCCAAGGGAACAGGGAAGTTATTTTAGCAGGCTACACCTTC
TRBJ2-1 | NA | TRBV6-6 | NA | CASSIPGIQGYNEQFF | TGTGCCAGCAGTATCCCAGGGATCCAGGGGTACAATGAGCAGTTCTTC
TRBJ1-4 | NA | TRBV27 | NA | CASKGLYGELFF | TGTGCCAGCAAGGGACTCTATGGGGAACTGTTTTTT
TRBJ2-6 | NA | TRBV7-3 | few | CASSFGGANVLTF | TGTGCCAGCAGCTTCGGTGGGGCCAACGTCCTGACTTTC
TRBJ2-1 | TRBD2 | TRBV27 | NA | CASSSTSGGLNEQFF | TGTGCCAGCAGTTCAACTAGCGGGGGTCTCAATGAGCAGTTCTTC
TRBJ2-1 | TRBD1 | TRBV7-3 | NA | CASSSGQGIYNEQFF | TGTGCCAGCAGCTCCGGACAGGGAATCTACAATGAGCAGTTCTTC
TRBJ1-6 | NA | TRBV27 | NA | CASSFWGGSGNSPLHF | TGTGCCAGCAGTTTTTGGGGGGGCTCGGGTAATTCACCCCTCCACTTT
TRBJ1-5 | NA | TRBV28 | once | CASSLSVNQPQHF | TGTGCCAGCAGTTTATCAGTAAATCAGCCCCAGCATTTT
TRBJ2-2 | TRBD2 | TRBV6-4 | NA | CASSPKGLAGPGELFF | TGTGCCAGCAGCCCAAAGGGACTAGCGGGACCCGGGGAGCTGTTTTTT
TRBJ1-2 | NA | TRBV6-5 | NA | CASSSLTRGGYGYTF | TGTGCCAGCAGTTCCCTGACCCGCGGGGGTTATGGCTACACCTTC